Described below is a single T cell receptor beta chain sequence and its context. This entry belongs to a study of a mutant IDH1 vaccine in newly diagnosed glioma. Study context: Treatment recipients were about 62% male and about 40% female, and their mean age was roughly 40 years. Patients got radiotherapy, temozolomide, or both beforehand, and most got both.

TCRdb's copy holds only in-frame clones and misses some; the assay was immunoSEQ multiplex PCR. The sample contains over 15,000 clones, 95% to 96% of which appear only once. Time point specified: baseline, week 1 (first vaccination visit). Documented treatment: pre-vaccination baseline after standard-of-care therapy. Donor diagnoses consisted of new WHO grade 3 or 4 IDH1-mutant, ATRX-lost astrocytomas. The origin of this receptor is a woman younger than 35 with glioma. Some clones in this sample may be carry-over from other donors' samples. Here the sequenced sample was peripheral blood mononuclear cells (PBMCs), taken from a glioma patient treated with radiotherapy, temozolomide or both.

In DNA, the CDR3 is TGTGCCAGCAGTTTACCTTCGGTGGGCAGGGCCTACACCTTC. Amino acid sequence: CASSLPSVGRAYTF. This chain connects TRBV28 to TRBJ1-2; tentatively, D is TRBD1 (5 bases). Germline V CDR1 and CDR2: MDHEN, SYDVKM. The CDR3 consists of 14 residues. Trimming took off 2 bases at V and 10 bases at J, with 17 bases between the two ends.